The 22 T cell receptor beta chains given below trace back to one sample, sequenced in a study of regulatory T cells in long-lasting Graves disease. Building of the TCR beta libraries involved iRepertoire HTBI primers and Arm-PCR of CDR3 regions. From the multiplex PCR reads, TCRdb called clonotypes with MiXCR, one entry per CDR3 protein. The table records 550,000 to 650,000 distinct CDR3 sequences, about 16% of them present only once. The sample's time point: newly diagnosed GD, antithyroid drugs for less than 3 months. Generation of the TCR library employed RNA extracted from PBMCs. This sample also belongs to another study, concerning T cells in Graves' hyperthyroidism and ophthalmopathy.

The material was peripheral blood mononuclear cells (PBMCs), obtained at new diagnosis, from a patient treated with antithyroid drugs. The receptors here all came from a man aged 18 to 30 with Graves disease.

About this clonotype itself: One end of the junction is discordant with germline, which a read error may explain. V gene TRBV28 combines with J gene TRBJ2-3; the match to TRBD1 covers 8 bases. Germline CDR1 is MDHEN and CDR2 is SYDVKM. CDR3 length: 14 residues. The CDR3, as DNA: TGTGCCAGCAGTTCGCAGGGGGCTGAAGATACGCAGTGTTTT. Translating it yields CASSSQGAEDTQCF.

The chain is built from TRBV14 and TRBJ2-1; D tentatively reads TRBD1 or TRBD2 (5 bases each). CDR3 length equals 19 residues. Germline V CDR1 and CDR2: SGHDN, FVKESK. With 1 base removed from V and 0 bases from J, the gap between germline ends came to 19 bases. CDR3: CASSQAGTQSLSSYNEQFF. CDR3 nucleotides: TGTGCCAGCAGCCAAGCCGGGACCCAAAGTTTAAGCTCCTACAATGAGCAGTTCTTC.

This clonotype has ten or more counts. The chain links TRBV5-1 to TRBJ2-3, with D unresolved. The germline V gene encodes CDR1 SGHRS and CDR2 YFSETQ. Trimming took 2 bases from V and 0 from J, leaving 10 bases between them. The CDR3 runs to 15 residues. The CDR3 DNA follows: TGCGCCAGCAGCTTCCAAACCGACAGCACAGATACGCAGTATTTT. It codes for CASSFQTDSTDTQYF.

This clonotype was recorded at least ten times. The J gene is TRBJ1-4, the V gene TRBV2; 8 nucleotides align to TRBD1. Per germline, CDR1 SNHLY and CDR2 FYNNEI. The CDR3 loop spans 15 amino acids. Trimming took 6 bases from V and 5 from J; bases not matched to a gene: 8. The chain's CDR3 is CASRARTGLNEKLFF. The CDR3 DNA reads TGTGCCAGCAGGGCCCGGACAGGGTTGAATGAAAAACTGTTTTTT.

This clonotype was recorded many times. The J gene is TRBJ2-7, the V gene TRBV6-2 or TRBV6-3, with 13 bases matching TRBD2. The CDR3 length is 17 residues. V lost 8 bases and J lost 0; bases outside the gene matches: 10. From germline, CDR1 is MNHEY and CDR2 SVGEGT. The DNA of the CDR3 is TGTGCCAGCTACGGGACTAGCGGGATGGGGAGCTCCTACGAGCAGTACTTC. It codes for CASYGTSGMGSSYEQYF.

At least ten counts were recorded for this clonotype. The rearrangement joins TRBV2 to TRBJ2-2; unclear D gene. With 4 bases removed from V and 6 bases from J, the gap between germline ends came to 9 bases. The germline V gene encodes CDR1 SNHLY and CDR2 FYNNEI. The CDR3 runs 13 residues. The CDR3 here is CASSVGVSGELFF. CDR3 nucleotide sequence: TGTGCCAGCAGTGTTGGAGTCTCCGGGGAGCTGTTTTTT.

This clonotype was seen repeatedly, ten times or more. The J gene is TRBJ2-7, the V gene TRBV6-5, with 10 bases aligning to TRBD2. The junction had 3 bases not matched to a gene; V was cut back by 0 bases and J by 7 bases. The CDR3 contains 14 residues. The germline V gene has CDR1 MNHEY and CDR2 SVGAGI. This CDR3 reads CASSYSPSGSEQYF. CDR3 nucleotide sequence: TGTGCCAGCAGTTACTCGCCTAGCGGGAGTGAGCAGTACTTC.

The chain combines TRBV27 with TRBJ2-5; D is ambiguous. The CDR3 is 13 amino acids. Germline lookup yields CDR1 MNHEY and CDR2 SMNVEV (reference sequence). The germline V and J ends were trimmed by 4 bases and 5 bases, with 11 bases remaining between them. The CDR3: CASSSWGRETQYF. As DNA, the CDR3 is TGTGCCAGCAGTTCGTGGGGTCGGGAGACCCAGTACTTC.

The chain uses TRBV20-1 and TRBJ1-6; weak D call: TRBD1 (6 bases). Germline V gene data show CDR1 as DFQATT and CDR2 as SNEGSKA (reference sequence). CDR3 length equals 15 residues. V was cut by 3 bases and J by 6 bases, with 15 bases left in between. CDR3 in DNA: TGCAGTGCTAGTTGGGGGGGGCCTCTTAATTCACCCCTCCACTTT. Amino acids: CSASWGGPLNSPLHF.

This clonotype turned up a few times. The gene calls are TRBV3-1 and TRBJ2-1; 13 positions match TRBD2. There are 19 residues in the CDR3. Germline V gene data show CDR1 as LGHDT and CDR2 as YNNKEL (reference sequence). V trimming: 4 bases; J trimming: 4 bases; junction bases outside the gene matches: 13. The CDR3 sequence is CASSPRPGETSGRYNEQFF. In nucleotides, the CDR3 is TGTGCCAGCAGCCCACGACCTGGGGAGACTAGCGGGAGGTACAATGAGCAGTTCTTC.

This clonotype was observed a few times. The chain employs TRBV12-3 or TRBV12-4 and TRBJ2-5, with 9 positions matching TRBD1. Trimming at V came to 0 bases and at J to 7 bases, leaving 3 bases not matched to a gene. The CDR3 length is 14 residues. CDR3 in amino acids: CASSLAGQGSTQYF. The DNA for the CDR3 is TGTGCCAGCAGTTTAGCTGGACAGGGGTCGACCCAGTACTTC.

This clonotype was found a few times. This chain connects TRBV28 to TRBJ1-1, with D possibly being TRBD1 (5 bases). V lost 5 bases and J 11 bases, leaving 9 bases between the germline ends. The CDR3 consists of 10 residues. Germline V gene lookup returns CDR1 MDHEN and CDR2 SYDVKM. The chain's CDR3 is CASSEGYAFF. DNA for the CDR3: TGTGCCAGCAGTGAGGGGTACGCTTTCTTT.

This clonotype was detected many times. V is TRBV7-8 and J is TRBJ1-1; D remains ambiguous. The V and J ends lost 5 bases and 0 bases respectively, with 13 bases between them. Germline CDR1 SGHVS, CDR2 FQNEAQ. This CDR3 contains 15 residues. The CDR3 DNA reads as TGTGCCAGCAGCCCCCGTAGGAGGGTGAACACTGAAGCTTTCTTT. Protein product: CASSPRRRVNTEAFF.

This clonotype occurred many times. This chain uses TRBV20-1 with TRBJ2-1; unclear D gene. The V gene's germline CDR1 is DFQATT and CDR2 SNEGSKA (reference sequence). CDR3 length: 14 amino acids. The V end lost 3 bases, the J end lost 0 bases, and 9 bases lay between the germline ends. The DNA for the CDR3 is TGCAGTGCTAGGAAGACTCGCTCCTACAATGAGCAGTTCTTC. It specifies CSARKTRSYNEQFF.

Written as DNA, the CDR3 is TGTGCCAGCAGCTTAGTCGGGGGCGGGAGGGCCTGGAATACGCAGTATTTT. Protein product: CASSLVGGGRAWNTQYF. The chain recombines TRBV7-8 with TRBJ2-3; 9 nucleotides agree with TRBD2. From germline, CDR1 is SGHVS and CDR2 FQNEAQ. Losses at the gene ends were 1 base for V and 7 bases for J; bases not matched to a gene: 12. The CDR3 sequence is 17 residues long.

This clonotype was detected only a few times. The V call is TRBV28, the J call TRBJ1-2; TRBD1 is a possible D gene (6 bases). Germline CDR1 reads MDHEN; CDR2 reads SYDVKM. V was pared by 3 bases and J by 7 bases, with 15 bases between. CDR3 length: 14 amino acids. CDR3 sequence: CASSFGGASSGYTF. CDR3 in DNA: TGTGCCAGCAGTTTCGGGGGGGCGTCGTCTGGCTACACCTTC.

Concerning this clonotype itself: Given a much more abundant clone one base away, this may be a read error. The chain employs TRBV7-2 and TRBJ2-7, with 7 bases aligning to TRBD2. This CDR3 has 18 amino acids. After removal of 2 bases from V and 5 bases from J, the junction contained 18 bases not matched to a gene. The germline V gene encodes CDR1 SGHTA and CDR2 FQGNSA. The CDR3 sequence is CASSLMAPAGVRAHEQYF. The CDR3 DNA sequence: TGTGCCAGCAGCTTAATGGCCCCGGCGGGAGTCAGGGCCCACGAGCAGTACTTC.

This clonotype appeared a single time. V usage is TRBV9 and J usage is TRBJ2-5; 11 nucleotides align to TRBD1. Germline V lookup: CDR1 SGDLS, CDR2 YYNGEE. The V gene end was trimmed by 2 bases and the J gene end by 1 base; junction bases not matched to a gene: 4. The CDR3 spans 16 residues. CDR3 coding DNA: TGTGCCAGCAGCGTCAGTGGGACAGGGGGCCAAGAGACCCAGTACTTC. Residues: CASSVSGTGGQETQYF.

This clonotype came up many times. The chain uses TRBV29-1 and TRBJ2-1; D is unresolved. The germline V and J ends were trimmed by 4 bases and 0 bases, with 7 bases remaining between them. This CDR3 comprises 13 residues. Germline V gene sequence: CDR1 SQVTM, CDR2 ANQGSEA. The CDR3 sequence is CSVALISYNEQFF. As DNA, the CDR3 is TGCAGCGTTGCATTAATCTCCTACAATGAGCAGTTCTTC.

This clonotype was counted at least ten times. The chain couples TRBV19 to TRBJ2-3, with D maybe TRBD2 (6 bases). The CDR3 loop spans 14 amino acids. CDR1 is LNHDA, CDR2 SQIVND, per germline (reference sequence). The ends were cut back, 6 bases at V and 4 bases at J, with 14 bases in the middle. The CDR3 sequence is CASRTSSAADTQYF. In nucleotides, the CDR3 is TGTGCCAGTAGGACTAGTAGTGCGGCAGATACGCAGTATTTT.

This clonotype occurred many times. Its ends do not fully match the called genes, so a read error is possible. J is TRBJ2-3 and V is TRBV5-1; D is unclear. There are 14 residues in the CDR3. Germline V gene lookup returns CDR1 SGHRS and CDR2 YFSETQ. CDR3 sequence reads: CASSPTQSTDTQYF. In DNA, the CDR3 is TGTGCCAGCAGCCCTACTCAGAGCACAGATACGCAGTATTTT.

This clonotype was observed a few times. V is TRBV20-1 and J is TRBJ2-7; maybe TRBD2 (6 bases). V lost 0 bases to trimming and J lost 2 bases, with 11 bases between them. The germline gives CDR1 DFQATT, CDR2 SNEGSKA (reference sequence). The CDR3 has 14 residues. This CDR3 is CSARDGRGPYEQYF. The CDR3 DNA follows: TGCAGTGCTAGAGACGGGAGAGGCCCCTACGAGCAGTACTTC.